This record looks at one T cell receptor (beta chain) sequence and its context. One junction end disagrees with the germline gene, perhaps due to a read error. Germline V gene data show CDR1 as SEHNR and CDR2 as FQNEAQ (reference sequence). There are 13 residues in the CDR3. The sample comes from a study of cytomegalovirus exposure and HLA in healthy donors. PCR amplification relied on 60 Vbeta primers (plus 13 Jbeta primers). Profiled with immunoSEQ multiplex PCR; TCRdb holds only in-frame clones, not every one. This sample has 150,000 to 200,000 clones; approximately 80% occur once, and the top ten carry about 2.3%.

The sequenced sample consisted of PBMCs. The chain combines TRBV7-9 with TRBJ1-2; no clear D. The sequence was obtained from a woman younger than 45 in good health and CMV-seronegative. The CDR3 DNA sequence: TGTTCCAGCAGCCAGGCCGTTCGCTATGGCTACACCTTC. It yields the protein CSSSQAVRYGYTF.